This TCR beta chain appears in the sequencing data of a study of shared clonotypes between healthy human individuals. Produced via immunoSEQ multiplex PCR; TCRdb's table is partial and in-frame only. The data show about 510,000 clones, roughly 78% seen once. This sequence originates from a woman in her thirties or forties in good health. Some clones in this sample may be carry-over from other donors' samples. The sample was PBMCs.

This CDR3 is CASSLVFGGNTEAFF. The CDR3 nucleotides are TGTGCCAGCAGCTTAGTATTCGGTGGGAACACTGAAGCTTTCTTT. The rearrangement links TRBV7-2 to TRBJ1-1; D call uncertain. The V gene's germline CDR1 is SGHTA and CDR2 FQGNSA. V shed 1 base and J shed 1 base, with 10 bases lying between them. This CDR3 is 15 amino acids long.